This TCR beta chain was recorded in a study of T cell repertoires in cytomegalovirus infection. TCRdb analysed the reads with MiXCR anew, one entry per CDR3 protein. The top ten hold about 20% of the sample, which has about 700,000 distinct CDR3 sequences, 30% to 35% seen once. V was pared by 4 bases and J by 8 bases, with 10 bases of the junction left unmatched. The CDR3 covers 15 residues. In germline, CDR1 is SGHTA, CDR2 FQGNSA. About this clonotype: Its antigen is unknown.

The sequences come from cultured PBMCs, collected from culture after CMV antigen stimulation. The J gene is TRBJ1-4, the V gene TRBV7-2; 7 positions agree with TRBD1. The TCR originated in a human donor in good health (CMV status not recorded). Some clones in this sample may be carry-over from other donors' samples. In DNA form, the CDR3 reads TGTGCCAGCAGCTCGCGGGGGACAGCTTTGGAAAAACTGTTTTTT. Its translation is CASSSRGTALEKLFF.